The 22 T cell receptor beta chains below all came from one sample that was sequenced in a study of response to subunit inactivated influenza vaccine (dated 2018 in TCRdb). Library method: RT-PCR. TCRdb shows the sequencer as Illumina HiSeq 2500. TCRdb applied fastp at Q25 and MiXCR to the public reads, then kept only in-frame beta chains. When rows share a CDR3 protein, they turn into one entry using the most common DNA and genes. The sample table records hundreds of thousands of distinct CDR3 sequences; 10% to 15% of these occur just once. 7.8% of the sample is in the top ten clones. Sequenced material: non-naive T cells sorted from PBMCs, taken 14 days before vaccination. What this sample's cell subset or site label stands for: memory T cell fraction. The receptors were sampled from a man aged 50 to 60 who received an inactivated influenza vaccine. Donor details come from another sample of the same person, matched by shared clones.

Comment on this clonotype: This may arise from a read error, as a much more abundant clone is one base away. The missing conserved phenylalanine or tryptophan at the end of this CDR3 makes a read error likely. The chain carries TRBV29-1 and TRBJ1-1; 10 bases map to TRBD1. Per germline, CDR1 SQVTM and CDR2 ANQGSEA. This CDR3 contains 13 residues. V shed 5 bases and J 4 bases; nucleotides not matched to a gene: 4. The CDR3 loop is CSVRTGGITEAFL. The CDR3 coding sequence is TGCAGCGTTCGGACAGGGGGTATCACTGAAGCTTTCCTT.

The rearrangement joins TRBV10-2 to TRBJ1-5; the D is unclear. Germline assignment: CDR1 WSHSY and CDR2 SAAADI. Trimming cost V 2 bases and J 1 base, with 12 bases left between them. This CDR3 is 16 amino acids long. CDR3 in amino acids: CASSERAGPSNQPQHF. CDR3 coding DNA: TGCGCCAGCAGTGAGAGGGCAGGCCCCAGCAATCAGCCCCAGCATTTT.

The genes are TRBV6-1 and TRBJ1-5; TRBD1 matches 7 bases. CDR1 MNHNS and CDR2 SASEGT come from the germline V gene. Germline trimming cut 5 bases from V and 0 bases from J; bases unmatched to any gene: 7. The CDR3 sequence is 16 residues long. CDR3 sequence: CASSRTGRYSNQPQHF. CDR3 bases: TGTGCCAGCAGTCGGACAGGACGGTATAGCAATCAGCCCCAGCATTTT.

The V call is TRBV6-2 or TRBV6-3, the J call TRBJ2-5; D unclear. CDR3 size: 12 residues. V was shortened by 2 bases and J by 3 bases, with 4 bases between the two germline ends. Looked up from germline, CDR1 is MNHEY and CDR2 is SVGEGT. The CDR3 nucleotides are TGTGCCAGCAGTTACGGGAAAGAGACCCAGTACTTC. Translation gives CASSYGKETQYF.

This clonotype was counted at least ten times. This chain connects TRBV14 to TRBJ1-2; D is perhaps TRBD1 (5 bases). The ends were cut back, 4 bases at V and 8 bases at J, with 14 bases in the middle. This CDR3 is 13 amino acids long. The germline gives CDR1 SGHDN, CDR2 FVKESK. In nucleotides, the CDR3 is TGTGCCAGCAGCCTCTCGGCCGGGGACGGCTACACCTTC. This sequence encodes CASSLSAGDGYTF.

The chain has TRBV12-3 or TRBV12-4 and TRBJ1-2; D uncertain. V gave up 3 bases and J gave up 8 bases, with 13 bases separating them. This CDR3 contains 13 residues. The CDR3: CASSLPPTPGYTF. For the CDR3, the DNA is TGTGCCAGCAGTTTGCCCCCCACCCCAGGCTACACCTTC.

This clonotype was counted at least ten times. V usage is TRBV9 and J usage is TRBJ2-5; D possibly corresponds to TRBD1 (6 bases). Trimming took off 4 bases at V and 2 bases at J, with 15 bases between the two ends. This CDR3 contains 15 residues. CDR1 SGDLS and CDR2 YYNGEE come from the germline V gene. CDR3 nucleotide sequence: TGTGCCAGCAGCTTCCGGGACACCCCGCAAGAGACCCAGTACTTC. The encoded protein is CASSFRDTPQETQYF.

This clonotype was counted a few times. The V and J genes are TRBV18 and TRBJ1-1; D uncertain. Trimming took 4 bases from V and 2 from J, leaving 8 bases between them. The CDR3 loop spans 13 amino acids. Looked up from germline, CDR1 is KGHSH and CDR2 is LQKENI. CDR3 region: CASSRELNTEAFF. The DNA of the CDR3 is TGTGCCAGCTCACGGGAATTAAACACTGAAGCTTTCTTT.

This clonotype occurred many times. This chain connects TRBV28 to TRBJ1-2; D ambiguous. V was clipped by 6 bases and J by 2 bases, with 10 bases between them. The CDR3 sequence is 13 residues long. Germline V lookup: CDR1 MDHEN, CDR2 SYDVKM. The CDR3 DNA reads as TGTGCCAGCAGCCTCGACCAGAACTATGGCTACACCTTC. It encodes CASSLDQNYGYTF.

This clonotype was counted a few times. The genes are TRBV12-3 or TRBV12-4 and TRBJ2-3; D might be TRBD2 (6 bases). The CDR3 spans 19 residues. Trimming cost V 0 bases and J 1 base, with 20 bases left between them. The CDR3, as DNA: TGTGCCAGCAGTTTAGCGAATTGGTACCTTTGGGGGGGCACAGATACGCAGTATTTT. Translation: CASSLANWYLWGGTDTQYF.

This clonotype was counted a few times. J is TRBJ2-7 and V is TRBV12-3 or TRBV12-4, with TRBD1 identical over 8 bases. The junction had 8 bases not matched to a gene; V was cut back by 5 bases and J by 2 bases. This CDR3 has 15 amino acids. CDR3 DNA: TGTGCCAGCAGTAAGACAGGGGTTCTTACCTACGAGCAGTACTTC. Amino acids: CASSKTGVLTYEQYF.

The V gene is TRBV7-9, the J gene TRBJ1-1; no firm D call. Between the trimmed V and J ends, which lost 5 bases and 4 bases, there was a span of 11 bases. This CDR3 has 13 amino acids. The V gene's germline CDR1 is SEHNR and CDR2 FQNEAQ (reference sequence). The CDR3 region is CASSPQAGTEAFF. The CDR3 DNA sequence: TGTGCCAGCAGCCCCCAGGCGGGCACTGAAGCTTTCTTT. The variable domain in full, with the rest retrieved from reference TRBV7-9 and TRBJ1-1, is DTGVSQNPRHKITKRGQNVTFRCDPISEHNRLYWYRQTLGQGPEFLTYFQNEAQLEKSRLLSDRFSAERPKGSFSTLEIQRTEQGDSAMYLCASSPQAGTEAFFGQGTRLTVV.

This clonotype was seen more than once but under ten times. The chain carries TRBV3-1 and TRBJ2-7, with TRBD2 identical over 9 bases. The germline V gene encodes CDR1 LGHDT and CDR2 YNNKEL (reference sequence). V trimming: 1 base; J trimming: 7 bases; junction bases outside the gene matches: 11. CDR3 length: 16 residues. CDR3 amino acids: CASSQGGGRANWEQYF. CDR3 bases: TGTGCCAGCAGCCAAGGAGGCGGGAGGGCCAACTGGGAGCAGTACTTC.

This clonotype occurred a few times. The chain links TRBV6-5 to TRBJ1-2; possible D gene TRBD1, 5 bases. Trimming cost V 4 bases and J 8 bases, with 11 bases left between them. The germline CDR1 and CDR2 sequences are MNHEY and SVGAGI. This CDR3 has 12 residues. The CDR3 is CASSSGIGGYTF. The CDR3, as DNA: TGTGCCAGCAGTTCAGGGATCGGCGGCTACACCTTC.

The chain employs TRBV10-3 and TRBJ2-3; D is perhaps TRBD1 or TRBD2 (5 bases each). The CDR3 has 14 residues. The V end was cut by 6 bases, the J end by 0 bases, with 10 bases between. The germline CDR1 and CDR2 sequences are ENHRY and SYGVKD. CDR3 nucleotide sequence: TGTGCCATCAGCTCGGGACGCAGCACAGATACGCAGTATTTT. This codes for CAISSGRSTDTQYF.

This chain connects TRBV7-2 to TRBJ2-3; 13 bases line up with TRBD2. The ends lost 1 base at V and 10 bases at J; junction bases unmatched: 5. The CDR3 contains 15 residues. Germline V gene data show CDR1 as SGHTA and CDR2 as FQGNSA. The DNA of the CDR3 is TGTGCCAGCAGCTTAGAGGCCGGGACTAGCGGGGCGCAGTATTTT. It yields the protein CASSLEAGTSGAQYF.

The V and J genes are TRBV9 and TRBJ2-1; TRBD2 matches at 13 bases. J gave up 8 bases and V 4 bases, and 9 bases lay outside the gene matches. Germline V gene sequence: CDR1 SGDLS, CDR2 YYNGEE. CDR3 length equals 16 residues. The CDR3 loop is CASSLRTSGSLYEQFF. DNA of the CDR3: TGTGCCAGCAGCCTACGGACTAGCGGGAGTTTGTATGAGCAGTTCTTC.

This clonotype was observed at least ten times. This chain links TRBV6-5 with TRBJ2-7; D gene uncertain. In germline, CDR1 is MNHEY, CDR2 SVGAGI. CDR3 length: 14 amino acids. V lost 0 bases to trimming and J lost 2 bases, with 8 bases between them. The CDR3 sequence: CASSYSAQTYEQYF. The DNA of the CDR3 is TGTGCCAGCAGTTACTCGGCCCAGACCTACGAGCAGTACTTC.

This clonotype was detected a few times. The chain has TRBV5-1 and TRBJ2-7; D might be TRBD2 (6 bases). Germline V gene sequence: CDR1 SGHRS, CDR2 YFSETQ. The V gene lost 0 bases and the J gene lost 6 bases, with 13 bases spanning the gap. CDR3 size: 14 residues. The CDR3 spells CASSLGGAGGEQYF. The DNA for the CDR3 is TGCGCCAGCAGCTTGGGCGGGGCCGGGGGCGAGCAGTACTTC.

This chain uses TRBV3-1 with TRBJ1-2, with TRBD1 as a possible D gene (5 bases). This CDR3 has 15 residues. Germline V gene data show CDR1 as LGHDT and CDR2 as YNNKEL (reference sequence). Trimming shortened V by 10 bases and J by 5 bases, and 23 bases separated the two germline ends. For the CDR3, the DNA is TGTGCCACCTGCCAAGGAGGAGGGGACTGGTATGGCTACACCTTC. This gives the protein CATCQGGGDWYGYTF.

The rearrangement uses TRBV10-2 and TRBJ2-7, with 8 positions matching TRBD1. CDR1 WSHSY and CDR2 SAAADI come from the germline V gene. The CDR3 runs to 16 residues. With 3 bases clipped from V and 0 bases from J, the junction kept 7 bases outside the gene matches. The CDR3 protein is CASSDQGAGSSYEQYF. The CDR3 nucleotides are TGCGCCAGCAGTGACCAGGGGGCGGGAAGCTCCTACGAGCAGTACTTC.

The rearrangement links TRBV9 to TRBJ2-7; TRBD2 agrees at 7 bases. After removal of 3 bases from V and 4 bases from J, the junction contained 7 bases not matched to a gene. Germline V gene lookup returns CDR1 SGDLS and CDR2 YYNGEE. CDR3 size: 14 residues. CDR3 residues: CASSGGSSGYEQYF. CDR3 bases: TGTGCCAGCAGCGGAGGGTCTAGCGGATACGAGCAGTACTTC.